This TCR beta chain comes out of a study of CD8+ T cells in alopecia areata. cDNA serving as the sequencing template came from extracted, reverse transcribed RNA. Libraries were prepared by immunoSEQ multiplex PCR; TCRdb keeps only in-frame clonotypes and omits some of them. The table has roughly 140,000 clones, roughly 82% seen once. The germline gives CDR1 WSHSY, CDR2 SAAADI. The CDR3 runs to 12 residues. The ends were cut back, 3 bases at V and 5 bases at J, with 7 bases in the middle. Treatment: oral pan-JAK inhibitor, 5-10 mg twice daily. The specimen was CD8+ T cells sorted from blood, collected at week 4, from a patient treated with tofacitinib. This sequence originates from a human donor with alopecia areata. This sequence joins TRBV10-2 and TRBJ2-5; D is uncertain. The CDR3 loop is CASSDSTETQYF. DNA of the CDR3: TGCGCCAGCAGTGATTCCACGGAGACCCAGTACTTC.